The present T cell receptor beta chain was sequenced within a study of vaccination and CD4 T cells after COVID-19. The overall study: Six males and four females, two of them Hispanic, were enrolled as convalescents. The BNT162b2 or mRNA-1273 vaccine was given to participants in two doses.

This clonotype was found a few times. Its antigen is not identified. Germline-derived CDR1 and CDR2 are SGHTA and FQGNSA. V lost 3 bases, J lost 1 base, and 13 bases lay in between. This CDR3 spans 15 amino acids. Stated treatment: approximately nine-day PBMC culture with coronavirus spike peptide pools or control peptides (ViraFEST assay). At the Johns Hopkins FTIC core, DNA taken from cultured CD4+ T cells was sequenced by way of the Oncomine TCR Beta short-read assay. TCRdb itself ran the PCR reads through MiXCR, one entry per CDR3 protein. The data show 15,000 or so distinct CDR3 sequences, over 50% seen once.

The chain joins TRBV7-2 to TRBJ2-7; D remains ambiguous. The sequence was obtained from a human donor who had recovered from COVID-19. The sample consisted of CD4+ T cells from blood, cultured in vitro. The CDR3 sequence: CASSFYNSFSYEQYF. For the CDR3, the DNA is TGTGCCAGCAGCTTCTATAACAGCTTTTCCTACGAGCAGTACTTC.